These 16 T cell receptor beta chains were sequenced from one sample in a study of PD-1 blockade in mismatch repair-deficient tumors. This table comes from immunoSEQ multiplex PCR, and its TCRdb copy is limited to in-frame clones, with some not included. Among 130,000 or so clones listed, 86% were seen once. The sequences come from peripheral blood, collected 44 weeks after starting pembrolizumab. All receptors derive from an adult with mismatch repair-deficient cancer.

In this sample, this clone turned up once. The chain recombines TRBV7-8 with TRBJ2-2, with 8 bases lining up with TRBD2. V gave up 4 bases and J gave up 2 bases; unmatched junction bases: 6. This CDR3 region has 16 residues. Germline loops: CDR1 SGHVS, CDR2 FQNEAQ. CDR3 in amino acids: CASSSPTSDNTGELFF. The CDR3, as DNA: TGTGCCAGCAGCTCCCCGACTAGCGATAACACCGGGGAGCTGTTTTTT.

V and J are TRBV5-1 and TRBJ2-1; D remains ambiguous. V was shortened by 1 base and J by 0 bases, with 14 bases between the two germline ends. The CDR3 loop spans 17 amino acids. CDR1 and CDR2 from the germline V gene are SGHRS and YFSETQ. CDR3 amino acids: CASSLYGESSSYNEQFF. Written as DNA, the CDR3 is TGCGCCAGCAGCTTGTATGGAGAGTCTAGCTCCTACAATGAGCAGTTCTTC. The entire variable domain, with the rest obtained from reference TRBV5-1 and TRBJ2-1, is as follows: KAGVTQTPRYLIKTRGQQVTLSCSPISGHRSVSWYQQTPGQGLQFLFEYFSETQRNKGNFPGRFSGRQFSNSRSEMNVSTLELGDSALYLCASSLYGESSSYNEQFFGPGTRLTVL.

The V gene is TRBV6-6, the J gene TRBJ1-1, with D hard to call. The CDR3 has 12 residues. Trimming cost V 0 bases and J 9 bases, with 8 bases left between them. Germline CDR1 reads MNHNY; CDR2 reads SVGAGI (reference sequence). The CDR3, as DNA: TGTGCCAGCAGTTACTCGGCAGGCCAAGCTTTCTTT. Protein product: CASSYSAGQAFF.

The genes are TRBV9 and TRBJ2-1; 9 positions agree with TRBD2. V lost 3 bases, J lost 8 bases, and 12 bases stayed unmatched. CDR3 length: 16 amino acids. Looked up from germline, CDR1 is SGDLS and CDR2 is YYNGEE. CDR3 sequence reads: CASSAPIAGVSYEQFF. The CDR3 region has the DNA TGTGCCAGCAGCGCTCCTATAGCGGGAGTCTCCTATGAGCAGTTCTTC.

V is TRBV4-2 and J is TRBJ2-7; 8 nucleotides align to TRBD2. Germline assignment: CDR1 LGHNA and CDR2 YNFKEQ. The CDR3 covers 16 residues. V lost 0 bases to trimming and J lost 2 bases; unmatched junction nucleotides: 6. The CDR3 reads CASSQDQGLDAYEQYF. In DNA, the CDR3 is TGTGCCAGCAGCCAAGATCAGGGACTAGACGCCTACGAGCAGTACTTC.

The chain employs TRBV14 and TRBJ2-1, with 7 bases identical to TRBD1. The CDR3 length is 12 residues. The V gene's germline CDR1 is SGHDN and CDR2 FVKESK. J was trimmed by 15 bases and V by 5 bases; bases with no gene match: 10. The CDR3 DNA reads as TGTGCCAGCAGCACATGGACAGGAACTGTGTTCTTC. This sequence encodes CASSTWTGTVFF. Filled out from reference TRBV14 and TRBJ2-1, the complete variable domain reads EAGVTQFPSHSVIEKGQTVTLRCDPISGHDNLYWYRRVMGKEIKFLLHFVKESKQDESGMPNNRFLAERTGGTYSTLKVQPAELEDSGVYFCASSTWTGTVFFGPGTRLTVL.

This chain uses TRBV19 with TRBJ2-1; D might be TRBD1 or TRBD2, each matching 5 bases. With 7 bases removed from V and 4 bases from J, the gap between germline ends came to 26 bases. The CDR3 is 18 amino acids. CDR1 and CDR2 (germline): LNHDA, SQIVND (reference sequence). Written as DNA, the CDR3 is TGTGCCAGTACTATGGACCCGGGACGGATAACGGTATACAATGAGCAGTTCTTC. It translates to CASTMDPGRITVYNEQFF. Based on the CDR3 plus reference TRBV19 and TRBJ2-1, the full variable domain is DGGITQSPKYLFRKEGQNVTLSCEQNLNHDAMYWYRQDPGQGLRLIYYSQIVNDFQKGDIAEGYSVSREKKESFPLTVTSAQKNPTAFYLCASTMDPGRITVYNEQFFGPGTRLTVL.

The V gene is TRBV5-1, the J gene TRBJ2-2; 16 positions agree with TRBD2. V lost 2 bases and J lost 1; bases outside the gene matches: 5. From germline, CDR1 is SGHRS and CDR2 YFSETQ. The CDR3 length is 19 residues. CDR3 bases: TGCGCCAGCAGCTTCGCGGGACTAGCGGGAGGGATGAACACCGGGGAGCTGTTTTTT. It codes for CASSFAGLAGGMNTGELFF.

This chain joins TRBV19 and TRBJ1-3; D remains ambiguous. The CDR3 sequence is 16 residues long. V lost 10 bases and J lost 0, with 19 bases in between. Looked up from germline, CDR1 is LNHDA and CDR2 is SQIVND (reference sequence). In DNA form, the CDR3 reads TGTGCCACCGAAGGGCCCACTTTCGCCTCTGGAAACACCATATATTTT. Its translation: CATEGPTFASGNTIYF.

This chain uses TRBV10-3 with TRBJ1-5, with a weak D call TRBD1 (5 bases). Trimming removed 6 bases at V and 5 bases at J, with 11 bases between. The CDR3 has 13 residues. CDR1 is ENHRY, CDR2 SYGVKD, per germline. This CDR3 is CAIRAQGDQPQHF. The DNA for the CDR3 is TGTGCCATCAGGGCTCAGGGTGATCAGCCCCAGCATTTT.

The chain combines TRBV12-5 with TRBJ2-1; the D gene is possibly TRBD2 (6 bases). Trimming stripped 5 bases from V and 2 bases from J, with 16 bases between. Germline CDR1 reads LGHNT; CDR2 reads FRNRAP. CDR3 size: 16 residues. CDR3 bases: TGTGCTAGTGGTCACACCCTTGGCGGGACCTACAATGAGCAGTTCTTC. It encodes CASGHTLGGTYNEQFF.

This rearrangement joins TRBV27 to TRBJ2-3; D unclear. Trimming took 3 bases from V and 0 from J, leaving 7 bases between them. Germline-derived CDR1 and CDR2 are MNHEY and SMNVEV (reference sequence). The CDR3 contains 14 residues. The CDR3: CASSFMGSTDTQYF. CDR3 nucleotide sequence: TGTGCCAGCAGTTTTATGGGAAGCACAGATACGCAGTATTTT.

This clone appeared a few times. The genes are TRBV7-9 and TRBJ2-2; D is undetermined. CDR3 length: 12 amino acids. Trimming left V 2 bases short and J 7 bases short, with 5 bases between. Germline V gene lookup returns CDR1 SEHNR and CDR2 FQNEAQ (reference sequence). In DNA form, the CDR3 reads TGTGCCAGCAGCTTATACGGCGGGGAGCTGTTTTTT. Protein sequence: CASSLYGGELFF.

Written as DNA, the CDR3 is TGCAGTGCCCCGACGACGGAGACCCAGTACTTC. This codes for CSAPTTETQYF. The chain employs TRBV20-1 and TRBJ2-5; D is unresolved. From germline, CDR1 is DFQATT and CDR2 SNEGSKA (reference sequence). V was shortened by 6 bases and J by 5 bases, with 10 bases between the two germline ends. This CDR3 region has 11 residues.

A single count supports this clone. The rearrangement uses TRBV11-2 and TRBJ2-7, with D uncertain. The CDR3 runs 11 residues. The germline V gene has CDR1 SGHAT and CDR2 FQNNGV. The V and J ends lost 5 bases and 0 bases respectively, with 2 bases between them. This CDR3 is CASSNSYEQYF. CDR3 sequence (DNA): TGTGCCAGCAGCAACTCCTACGAGCAGTACTTC.

This chain joins TRBV7-9 and TRBJ2-7; 10 bases line up with TRBD1. Losses at the gene ends were 1 base for V and 6 bases for J; bases not matched to a gene: 9. The V gene's germline CDR1 is SEHNR and CDR2 FQNEAQ (reference sequence). The CDR3 has 16 amino acids. The CDR3 region has the DNA TGTGCCAGCAGCTTAGGGGCGGGACAGGGGTTGGGCGAGCAGTACTTC. Its protein is CASSLGAGQGLGEQYF.